This T cell receptor beta chain is from a study of T cells in Graves' hyperthyroidism and ophthalmopathy. Many counts were recorded for this clonotype. Its antigen is not identified. Thyroid ultrasound and orbital computed tomography, with clinical symptoms and serum thyroxine and TRAb, informed diagnoses. Between the trimmed V and J ends, which lost 1 base and 2 bases, there was a span of 12 bases. This CDR3 has 15 residues. Germline-derived CDR1 and CDR2 are SGHTA and FQGNSA. Study-level points and caveats: A model using 13 V-J features told ophthalmopathy apart from stable hyperthyroidism.

RNA transcripts served as the template for amplifying TCR beta CDR3 regions. HTBI primers were used for first-round RT-PCR of the TCR CDR3. TCRdb reprocessed the multiplex PCR reads with MiXCR, giving one entry per CDR3 protein. The repertoire includes about 600,000 distinct CDR3 sequences, roughly 14% of them detected once, and around 13% sits in the top ten. The sequence was collected from a woman in her forties or fifties with Graves' ophthalmopathy. The material sequenced was blood. The V and J genes are TRBV7-2 and TRBJ2-7; D gene uncertain. DNA of the CDR3: TGTGCCAGCAGCTTAGAGAATAGCCGACCCTACGAGCAGTACTTC. It encodes CASSLENSRPYEQYF.